The 25 T cell receptor beta chains listed next were all sequenced from one sample in a study of breast tumors, draining lymph nodes, adjacent tissues. Breast cancer patients provided tissue from their axillary draining lymph nodes. TCRdb redid the calling of the multiplex PCR reads with MiXCR, one entry per CDR3 protein. The sample carries approximately 150,000 distinct CDR3 sequences, roughly 35% recorded once. Sequencing was done on a sample of axillary lymph node tissue. The receptors shown here come from a female donor with breast cancer. Some clones in this sample may be carry-over from other donors' samples.

The genes are TRBV7-8 and TRBJ1-1, with D maybe TRBD1 (6 bases). Germline lookup yields CDR1 SGHVS and CDR2 FQNEAQ. V lost 3 bases, J lost 0 bases, and 8 bases lay in between. The CDR3 totals 14 residues. This CDR3 reads CASSFRGLNTEAFF. CDR3 nucleotides: TGTGCCAGCAGCTTCAGGGGACTGAACACTGAAGCTTTCTTT.

Details on this clonotype: The CDR3 does not close with the conserved phenylalanine or tryptophan, likely indicating a read error. The chain uses TRBV7-2 and TRBJ2-3, with TRBD1 identical over 7 bases. The CDR3 loop spans 13 amino acids. V gave up 8 bases and J gave up 2 bases; unmatched junction bases: 4. Germline V gives CDR1 SGHTA, CDR2 FQGNSA. The CDR3 bases are TGTGCCAGCCGGACAGGCCACACAGATACGCAGTATCCC. This codes for CASRTGHTDTQYP.

This clonotype was detected ten times or more. The V and J genes are TRBV20-1 and TRBJ2-2, with D tentatively TRBD1 (5 bases). The CDR3 is 16 residues long. The germline V gene has CDR1 DFQATT and CDR2 SNEGSKA (reference sequence). The CDR3 DNA reads TGCAGCACTCCCAGTGGAACAGGTCTGGCCGCCGGGGAGCTGTTTTTT. Amino acid sequence: CSTPSGTGLAAGELFF.

The genes are TRBV2 and TRBJ2-5, with D unresolved. The CDR3 runs 11 residues. Germline V gene sequence: CDR1 SNHLY, CDR2 FYNNEI. The CDR3 here is CASPVQETQYF. The CDR3, as DNA: TGTGCTAGCCCAGTACAAGAGACCCAGTACTTC. The variable domain in full, with the rest retrieved from reference TRBV2 and TRBJ2-5, is EPEVTQTPSHQVTQMGQEVILRCVPISNHLYFYWYRQILGQKVEFLVSFYNNEISEKSEIFDDQFSVERPDGSNFTLKIRSTKLEDSAMYFCASPVQETQYFGPGTRLLVL.

As regards this clonotype: This could be a read error, since a much larger clone is one nucleotide away. The chain uses TRBV12-3 or TRBV12-4 and TRBJ2-2; D remains unclear. The CDR3 loop spans 16 amino acids. The CDR3 region is CAGSSPRAFVAGELFF. CDR3 DNA: TGTGCCGGCAGTTCCCCCCGGGCATTTGTCGCCGGGGAGCTGTTTTTT.

This clonotype has a count of ten or more. The chain joins TRBV19 to TRBJ1-6, with TRBD1 matching over 8 bases. The CDR3 has 14 residues. The ends lost 4 bases at V and 9 bases at J; junction bases unmatched: 5. CDR1 and CDR2 (germline): LNHDA, SQIVND (reference sequence). CDR3: CASSTGQGTSPLHF. In DNA, the CDR3 is TGTGCCAGTAGTACCGGACAGGGAACTTCACCCCTCCACTTT.

This chain joins TRBV5-6 and TRBJ2-3; D is perhaps TRBD1 (6 bases). CDR1 and CDR2 (germline): SGHDT, YYEEEE. V lost 2 bases and J lost 7, with 23 bases in between. This CDR3 is built from 17 residues. The CDR3 DNA follows: TGTGCCAGCAGCTTCGGACAGACGGACTGGAGTCGCAATACGCAGTATTTT. Translated, it gives CASSFGQTDWSRNTQYF.

The sample holds a few counts of this clonotype. J is TRBJ1-1 and V is TRBV19; a weak D match, TRBD1 (5 bases). Germline CDR1 LNHDA, CDR2 SQIVND (reference sequence). The length of the CDR3 is 15 residues. The V and J ends lost 1 base and 5 bases respectively, with 14 bases between them. The CDR3 is CASSIGRGDRTEAFF. In DNA, the CDR3 is TGTGCCAGTAGTATAGGGAGGGGCGATAGAACTGAAGCTTTCTTT.

Concerning this clonotype: It is likely a read error, because the conserved phenylalanine at the end of the CDR3 is missing. Because the CDR3's place on the DNA is in doubt, the DNA is left out and the CDR3 is given as listed by TCRdb. The chain carries TRBV9 and TRBJ2-7; TRBD1 is the table's D call and was not checked against the DNA. The V gene's germline CDR1 is SGDLS and CDR2 YYNGEE. The CDR3 is 13 amino acids in total, end residues counted. Here the CDR3 reads CASSGGQYPTSST.

This clonotype showed up many times. The chain combines TRBV9 with TRBJ2-1; a weak D match, TRBD2 (7 bases). The germline CDR1 and CDR2 sequences are SGDLS and YYNGEE. The V gene lost 6 bases and the J gene lost 6 bases, with 19 bases spanning the gap. The CDR3 runs 15 residues. CDR3 residues: CASNPGGGVFNEQFF. CDR3 DNA sequence: TGTGCCAGCAACCCGGGGGGCGGCGTATTCAATGAGCAGTTCTTC.

Remarks on this clonotype: The junction shows a germline mismatch at one end, possibly a read error. The V and J genes are TRBV6-6 and TRBJ2-5, with TRBD2 matching 7 bases. The CDR3 loop spans 15 amino acids. The germline CDR1 and CDR2 sequences are MNHNY and SVGAGI (reference sequence). The CDR3 bases are TGCGCCAGCAGTGAGCCTCCTAGCGGCCAAGAGACCCGGTACTTC. It encodes CASSEPPSGQETRYF.

On this clonotype: An end of the junction does not agree with germline; a read error may underlie this. This rearrangement joins TRBV6-5 to TRBJ2-7, with 7 positions matching TRBD2. The CDR3 contains 14 residues. From germline, CDR1 is MNHEY and CDR2 SVGAGI. CDR3 protein: CATGGGGSVYQQYF. In nucleotides, the CDR3 is TGTGCCACCGGGGGAGGCGGGAGTGTCTACCAGCAGTACTTC.

This clonotype appeared many times. The CDR3 DNA sequence: TGTGCCAGCAGCGATGGAGGGAGGGCCGCCGATACGCAGTATTTT. Encoded protein: CASSDGGRAADTQYF. The gene calls are TRBV6-2 or TRBV6-3 and TRBJ2-3; 7 positions match TRBD2. The germline CDR1 and CDR2 sequences are MNHEY and SVGEGT. The CDR3 runs 15 residues. V trimming: 6 bases; J trimming: 6 bases; junction bases outside the gene matches: 12.

The chain combines TRBV6-2 or TRBV6-3 with TRBJ1-6; the D gene is possibly TRBD1 (6 bases). The CDR3 extends over 16 amino acids. The V gene lost 2 bases and the J gene lost 2 bases, with 10 bases spanning the gap. CDR1 MNHEY and CDR2 SVGEGT come from the germline V gene. The CDR3 nucleotides are TGTGCCAGCAGTTACGGCGGACAGACCTATAATTCACCCCTCCACTTT. It specifies CASSYGGQTYNSPLHF.

In its sample, this clonotype was seen once. The rearrangement uses TRBV28 and TRBJ1-5, with a possible D match to TRBD1 (5 bases). Trimming pared 0 bases from V and 8 bases from J, leaving 11 bases between. Germline CDR1 reads MDHEN; CDR2 reads SYDVKM. The CDR3 loop spans 14 amino acids. The chain's CDR3 is CASSLWRGAKPQHF. As DNA, the CDR3 is TGTGCCAGCAGTTTATGGAGGGGCGCAAAGCCCCAGCATTTT.

On this clonotype: This likely comes from a read error, as the CDR3 has no conserved phenylalanine or tryptophan at its end. The V gene is TRBV24-1, the J gene TRBJ1-2; no reliable D call. The CDR3 spans 16 residues. From germline, CDR1 is KGHDR and CDR2 SFDVKD. The CDR3 protein is CAISDSASWGGQGYTY. CDR3 sequence (DNA): TGTGCCATCAGTGATTCGGCATCTTGGGGAGGGCAAGGCTACACCTAC.

This clonotype was seen many times. The chain employs TRBV7-3 and TRBJ2-3; the match to TRBD2 covers 8 bases. From germline, CDR1 is SGHTA and CDR2 FQGTGA. The ends lost 5 bases at V and 1 base at J; junction bases unmatched: 8. The CDR3 loop spans 16 amino acids. CDR3 DNA sequence: TGTGCCAGCAGCCCACCAAGCGGGAGTGGCACAGATACGCAGTATTTT. It specifies CASSPPSGSGTDTQYF.

For this clonotype: Compared with germline, one end of the junction differs, possibly owing to a read error. J is TRBJ1-1 and V is TRBV20-1, with 9 positions matching TRBD1. Germline V gene lookup returns CDR1 DFQATT and CDR2 SNEGSKA (reference sequence). This CDR3 is built from 15 residues. The CDR3 reads CSATTGGAGNTEALF. As DNA, the CDR3 is TGCAGTGCTACCACAGGGGGCGCCGGGAACACTGAAGCTCTCTTT.

In its sample, this clonotype was seen many times. The chain joins TRBV10-3 to TRBJ1-5; D is undetermined. Trimming removed 3 bases at V and 4 bases at J, with 10 bases between. From germline, CDR1 is ENHRY and CDR2 SYGVKD. The CDR3 sequence is 14 residues long. CDR3 in DNA: TGTGCCATCAGTGAAATAGTGGGGAATCAGCCCCAGCATTTT. Residues: CAISEIVGNQPQHF.

The chain recombines TRBV12-3 or TRBV12-4 with TRBJ2-5; D uncertain. V dropped 3 bases and J dropped 7 bases, with 12 bases sitting between them. The CDR3 has 13 amino acids. CDR3 sequence (DNA): TGTGCCAGCAGTTTCCTGCTTCTCGGGACCCAGTACTTC. It yields the protein CASSFLLLGTQYF.

The chain employs TRBV4-3 and TRBJ1-6; D gene unclear. Trimming took 0 bases from V and 0 from J, leaving 9 bases between them. The CDR3 runs 17 residues. Per the germline V gene, CDR1 is LGHNA and CDR2 is YSLEER. For the CDR3, the DNA is TGCGCCAGCAGCCAAGATTTCGGGAGCTCCTATAATTCACCCCTCCACTTT. This sequence encodes CASSQDFGSSYNSPLHF.

This clonotype appeared many times. The V gene is TRBV5-1, the J gene TRBJ1-4; D is undetermined. V was trimmed by 0 bases and J by 7 bases, leaving 7 bases between them. CDR3 length: 13 amino acids. Per the germline V gene, CDR1 is SGHRS and CDR2 is YFSETQ. The CDR3 bases are TGCGCCAGCAGCTTGGGTCTCGGTGAAAAACTGTTTTTT. Protein product: CASSLGLGEKLFF.

V gene TRBV27 combines with J gene TRBJ1-1; the D is unclear. V lost 6 bases and J lost 5, with 10 bases in between. CDR1 and CDR2 (germline): MNHEY, SMNVEV (reference sequence). The CDR3 runs 12 residues. The CDR3 region is CASSPGRTEAFF. The CDR3, as DNA: TGTGCCAGCAGCCCCGGGAGGACTGAAGCTTTCTTT.

Points on this clonotype: This clone may be a read error of a much larger clone one base away. The chain uses TRBV6-1 and TRBJ2-1, with TRBD2 matching 7 bases. The CDR3 has 15 residues. CDR1 is MNHNS and CDR2 is SASEGT in the germline V gene. The junction had 6 bases not matched to a gene; V was cut back by 7 bases and J by 0 bases. The chain's CDR3 is CASIGGGSSYNEQFF. DNA for the CDR3: TGTGCCAGCATTGGGGGGGGGAGCTCCTACAATGAGCAGTTCTTC.

This clonotype was found many times. The chain uses TRBV4-1 and TRBJ1-5, with 9 bases fitting TRBD1. Per the germline V gene, CDR1 is MGHRA and CDR2 is YSYEKL. The V segment lost 3 bases and the J segment 3 bases; nucleotides outside the gene matches: 6. This CDR3 is 16 amino acids long. The CDR3 nucleotides are TGCGCCAGCAGCCACGAAGACAGGGGGTTCAATCAGCCCCAGCATTTT. Its translation is CASSHEDRGFNQPQHF.